The clone carrying this TCR beta chain came up many times. Its antigen is undetermined. Making the TCR beta libraries involved quantitative 5'-RACE with molecular barcodes. MiXCR, run by TCRdb on the 5' RACE reads, gives a single entry per CDR3 protein. Of about 130,000 distinct CDR3 sequences in the sample, 9.3% were seen once. The data were obtained in a study of CD8 T cells in ankylosing spondylitis. Points from the study as a whole: In the blood and synovial fluid of reactive arthritis, some motif variants had been previously reported. There was reportedly significant enrichment of clones that were disease-linked in matched ankylosing spondylitis synovial fluid. Typical of ankylosing spondylitis blood, it appeared, was a TCR beta motif of several highly homologous variants.

Germline V lookup: CDR1 MNHEY, CDR2 SVGAGI. V lost 1 base, J lost 5 bases, and 2 bases stayed unmatched. CDR3 length: 15 amino acids. The chain joins TRBV6-5 to TRBJ2-7, with 13 bases that match TRBD2. The sequence was obtained from a male donor with ankylosing spondylitis or in good health (not recorded which). The source material was blood, either unsorted or a sorted T cell fraction (not recorded which). CDR3 bases: TGTGCCAGCAGTTACTGGACTAGCGGGAGTAACGAGCAGTACTTC. Its protein is CASSYWTSGSNEQYF.